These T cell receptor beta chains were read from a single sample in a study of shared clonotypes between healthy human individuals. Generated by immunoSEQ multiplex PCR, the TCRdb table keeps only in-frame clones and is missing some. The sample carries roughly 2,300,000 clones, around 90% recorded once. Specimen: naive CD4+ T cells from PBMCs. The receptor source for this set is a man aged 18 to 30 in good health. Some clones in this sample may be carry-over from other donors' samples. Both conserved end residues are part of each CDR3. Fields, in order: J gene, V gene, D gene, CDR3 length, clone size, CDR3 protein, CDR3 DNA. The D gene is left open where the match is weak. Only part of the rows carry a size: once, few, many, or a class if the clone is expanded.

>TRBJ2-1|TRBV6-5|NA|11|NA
CASRNYNEQFF
TGTGCCAGCCGTAACTACAATGAGCAGTTCTTC
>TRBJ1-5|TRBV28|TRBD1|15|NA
CASSSGSGGGQPQHF
TGTGCCAGCAGTTCCGGTTCAGGGGGTGGCCAGCCCCAGCATTTT
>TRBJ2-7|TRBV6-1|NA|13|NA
CASSGVGPTEQYF
TGTGCCAGCAGCGGGGTTGGCCCCACCGAGCAGTACTTC
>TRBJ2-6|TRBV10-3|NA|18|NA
CAISGGWGLSSGANVLTF
TGTGCCATCAGTGGGGGATGGGGCTTAAGCTCTGGGGCCAACGTCCTGACTTTC
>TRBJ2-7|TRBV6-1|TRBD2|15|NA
CASHEGTSGSYEQYF
TGTGCCAGTCATGAAGGAACTAGCGGGAGTTACGAGCAGTACTTC
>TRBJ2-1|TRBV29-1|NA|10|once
CSVQNNEQFF
TGCAGCGTGCAAAACAATGAGCAGTTCTTC
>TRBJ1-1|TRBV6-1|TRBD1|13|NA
CASRPGGATEAFF
TGTGCCAGCAGGCCAGGGGGTGCCACTGAAGCTTTCTTT
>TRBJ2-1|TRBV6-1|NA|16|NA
CASSEGWGFSPNEQFF
TGTGCCAGCAGTGAAGGGTGGGGTTTCTCCCCCAATGAGCAGTTCTTC
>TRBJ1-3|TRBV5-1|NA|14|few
CASSPGTSGNTIYF
TGCGCCAGCAGCCCTGGGACCTCTGGAAACACCATATATTTT
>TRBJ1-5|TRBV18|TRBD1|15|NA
CASSPLGQSNQPQHF
TGTGCCAGCTCACCCCTGGGACAGTCCAATCAGCCCCAGCATTTT
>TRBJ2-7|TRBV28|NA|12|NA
CAIRGSRAEQYF
TGTGCCATCCGAGGGAGTAGGGCCGAGCAGTACTTC
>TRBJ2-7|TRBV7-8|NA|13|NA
CASPRDGAYEQYF
TGTGCCAGCCCCCGGGACGGCGCCTACGAGCAGTACTTC
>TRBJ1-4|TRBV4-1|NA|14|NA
CASSHPSLGEKLFF
TGCGCCAGCAGCCATCCGTCGTTAGGTGAAAAACTGTTTTTT
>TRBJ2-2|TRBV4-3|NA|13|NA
CASSLRGTGELFF
TGCGCCAGCAGCCTTCGGGGTACCGGGGAGCTGTTTTTT
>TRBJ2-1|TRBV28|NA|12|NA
CASSLEMREQFF
TGTGCCAGCAGTTTAGAAATGCGGGAGCAGTTCTTC
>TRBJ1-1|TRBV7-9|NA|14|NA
CASSSQLIGTEAFF
TGTGCCAGCAGCTCACAGCTGATCGGGACTGAAGCTTTCTTT
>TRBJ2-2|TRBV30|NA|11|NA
CAWTSAGELFF
TGTGCCTGGACTTCAGCCGGGGAGCTGTTTTTT
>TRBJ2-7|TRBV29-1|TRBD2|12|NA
CSVARGAYEQYF
TGCAGCGTTGCGCGGGGGGCCTACGAGCAGTACTTC
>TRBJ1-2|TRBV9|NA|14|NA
CASSPEMGSSGYTF
TGTGCCAGCAGCCCCGAGATGGGGTCCAGTGGCTACACCTTC
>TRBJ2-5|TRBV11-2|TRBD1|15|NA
CASSSNRGRQETQYF
TGTGCCAGCAGCTCCAACAGGGGGCGTCAAGAGACCCAGTACTTC
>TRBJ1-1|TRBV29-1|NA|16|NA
CSTGVGWGLKGTEAFF
TGCAGCACTGGGGTCGGGTGGGGTCTTAAGGGTACTGAAGCTTTCTTT
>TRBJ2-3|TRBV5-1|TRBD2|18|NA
CASSLVSTGLAGADTQYF
TGCGCCAGCAGCTTGGTCTCAACGGGACTAGCGGGAGCAGATACGCAGTATTTT